This T cell receptor (beta chain) was sequenced during a study of shared clonotypes between healthy human individuals. Background on the study: A couple of female and a few male donors aged 18 to 49 were enrolled.

Genomic DNA belonging to each subset was distributed in equal measure over several immunoSEQ plates. The table came from immunoSEQ multiplex PCR; TCRdb's copy has only in-frame clones and leaves some out. The sample comprises about 470,000 clones, roughly 77% of which are singletons, and less than 15% rests with the top ten. Unsorted material relied on some 90 million PBMCs as the source of genomic DNA. V was pared by 2 bases and J by 0 bases, with 8 bases of the junction left unmatched. The CDR3 covers 20 residues. Germline lookup yields CDR1 MDHEN and CDR2 SYDVKM. The specimen sequenced was PBMCs. The chain joins TRBV28 to TRBJ2-1, with 15 bases matching TRBD2. This TCR was recovered from a middle-aged woman in good health. Some clones in this sample may be carry-over from other donors' samples. CDR3: CASSLGRRTSGRGSYNEQFF. CDR3 coding DNA: TGTGCCAGCAGTTTAGGGAGACGGACTAGCGGGAGGGGCTCCTACAATGAGCAGTTCTTC.